This TCR beta chain appears in the sequencing data of a study of blood T cell repertoires in COVID-19. This CDR3 has 14 residues. The germline V gene has CDR1 SGHRS and CDR2 YFSETQ. The trim removed 5 bases at V and 3 bases at J, leaving 8 bases unmatched. Libraries were prepared by immunoSEQ multiplex PCR; TCRdb keeps only in-frame clonotypes and omits some of them. The sample holds over 60,000 clones; approximately 80% are singletons and the top ten take 10% to 13%. The source is a man aged 50-60 years with COVID-19, enrolled during active disease. The sequenced material came from peripheral blood. The chain recombines TRBV5-1 with TRBJ2-7, with 7 bases lining up with TRBD2. The CDR3 bases are TGCGCCAGCAGTTGGCGGGAGAAAGGCTACGAGCAGTACTTC. Protein sequence: CASSWREKGYEQYF.